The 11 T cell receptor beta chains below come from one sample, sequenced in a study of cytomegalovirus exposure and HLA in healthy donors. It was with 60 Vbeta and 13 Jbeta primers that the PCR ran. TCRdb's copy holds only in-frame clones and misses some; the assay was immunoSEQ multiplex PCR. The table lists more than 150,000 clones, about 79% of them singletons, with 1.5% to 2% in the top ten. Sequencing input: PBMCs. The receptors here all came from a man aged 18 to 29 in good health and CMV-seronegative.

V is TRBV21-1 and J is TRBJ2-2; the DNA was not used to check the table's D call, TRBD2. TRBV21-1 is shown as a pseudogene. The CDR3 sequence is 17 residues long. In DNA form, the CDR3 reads TGTGCCAGCAGCGCTACACCGAGGCGCACGAACACCGGGGAGCTGTTTTTT. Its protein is CASSATPRRTNTGELFF.

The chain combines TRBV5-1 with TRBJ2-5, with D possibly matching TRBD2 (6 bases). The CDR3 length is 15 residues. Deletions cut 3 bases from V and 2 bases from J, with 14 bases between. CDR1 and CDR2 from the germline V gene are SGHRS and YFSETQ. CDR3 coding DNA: TGCGCCAGCAGCTACGGCGCGGGGCAACAAGAGACCCAGTACTTC. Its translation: CASSYGAGQQETQYF.

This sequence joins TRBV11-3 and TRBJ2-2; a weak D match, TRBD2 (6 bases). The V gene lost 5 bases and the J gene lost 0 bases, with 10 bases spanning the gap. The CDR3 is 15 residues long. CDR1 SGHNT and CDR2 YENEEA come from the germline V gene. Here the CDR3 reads CASSPGTSNTGELFF. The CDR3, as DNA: TGTGCCAGCAGCCCCGGGACTTCGAACACCGGGGAGCTGTTTTTT.

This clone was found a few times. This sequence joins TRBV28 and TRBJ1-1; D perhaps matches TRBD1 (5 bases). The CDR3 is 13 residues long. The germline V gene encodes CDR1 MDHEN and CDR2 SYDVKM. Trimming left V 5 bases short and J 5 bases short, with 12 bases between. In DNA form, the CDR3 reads TGTGCCAGCAGTATCGGCAGGGATACTGAAGCTTTCTTT. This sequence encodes CASSIGRDTEAFF. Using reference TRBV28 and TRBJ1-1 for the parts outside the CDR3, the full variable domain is DVKVTQSSRYLVKRTGEKVFLECVQDMDHENMFWYRQDPGLGLRLIYFSYDVKMKEKGDIPEGYSVSREKKERFSLILESASTNQTSMYLCASSIGRDTEAFFGQGTRLTVV.

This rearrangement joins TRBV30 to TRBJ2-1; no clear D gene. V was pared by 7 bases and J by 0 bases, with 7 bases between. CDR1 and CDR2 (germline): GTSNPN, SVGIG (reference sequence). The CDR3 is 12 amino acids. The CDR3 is CASQSSYNEQFF. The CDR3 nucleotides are TGTGCCTCACAGAGCTCCTACAATGAGCAGTTCTTC. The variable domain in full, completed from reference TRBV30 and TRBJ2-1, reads SQTIHQWPATLVQPVGSPLSLECTVEGTSNPNLYWYRQAAGRGLQLLFYSVGIGQISSEVPQNLSASRPQDRQFILSSKKLLLSDSGFYLCASQSSYNEQFFGPGTRLTVL.

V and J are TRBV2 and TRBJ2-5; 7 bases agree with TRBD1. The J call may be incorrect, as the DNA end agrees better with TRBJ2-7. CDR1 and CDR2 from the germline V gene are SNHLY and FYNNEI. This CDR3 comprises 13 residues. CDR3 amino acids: CASSKTGSYEQYF. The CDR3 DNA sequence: TGTGCCAGCAGTAAGACAGGGTCCTACGAGCAGTACTTC.

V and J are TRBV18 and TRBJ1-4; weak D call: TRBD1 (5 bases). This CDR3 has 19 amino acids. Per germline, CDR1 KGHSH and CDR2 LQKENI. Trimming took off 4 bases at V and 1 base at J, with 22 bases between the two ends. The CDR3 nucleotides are TGTGCCAGCTCACAACGACCCGGCCCAGCTCAGGGAACTAATGAAAAACTGTTTTTT. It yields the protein CASSQRPGPAQGTNEKLFF.

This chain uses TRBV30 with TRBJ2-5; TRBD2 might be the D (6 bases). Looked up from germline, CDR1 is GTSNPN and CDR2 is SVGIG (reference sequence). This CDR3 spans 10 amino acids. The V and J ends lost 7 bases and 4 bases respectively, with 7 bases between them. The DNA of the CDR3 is TGTGCCTTGGAGGGAGAGACCCAGTACTTC. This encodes CALEGETQYF.

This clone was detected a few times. The CDR3: CASTRGSASYEQYF. The CDR3 bases are TGCGCCAGCACTAGGGGATCGGCCTCCTACGAGCAGTACTTC. The chain joins TRBV10-2 to TRBJ2-7; D perhaps matches TRBD1 (5 bases). The germline gives CDR1 WSHSY, CDR2 SAAADI. The CDR3 covers 14 residues. V was trimmed by 7 bases and J by 0 bases, leaving 13 bases between them.

The CDR3 is CASTPGGTDTQYF. The DNA of the CDR3 is TGTGCCAGCACCCCAGGGGGCACAGATACGCAGTATTTT. The rearrangement joins TRBV7-3 to TRBJ2-3, with D tentatively TRBD1 (6 bases). CDR1 and CDR2 (germline): SGHTA, FQGTGA. There are 13 residues in the CDR3. V gave up 7 bases and J gave up 1 base, with 9 bases separating them.

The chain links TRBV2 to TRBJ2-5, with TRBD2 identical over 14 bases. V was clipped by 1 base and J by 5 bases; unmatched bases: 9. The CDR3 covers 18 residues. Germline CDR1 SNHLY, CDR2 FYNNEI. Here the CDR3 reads CASSEVRTSGRSGETQYF. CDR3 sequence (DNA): TGTGCCAGCAGTGAAGTGAGGACTAGCGGGAGGAGCGGGGAGACCCAGTACTTC. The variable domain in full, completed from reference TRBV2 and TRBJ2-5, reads EPEVTQTPSHQVTQMGQEVILRCVPISNHLYFYWYRQILGQKVEFLVSFYNNEISEKSEIFDDQFSVERPDGSNFTLKIRSTKLEDSAMYFCASSEVRTSGRSGETQYFGPGTRLLVL.